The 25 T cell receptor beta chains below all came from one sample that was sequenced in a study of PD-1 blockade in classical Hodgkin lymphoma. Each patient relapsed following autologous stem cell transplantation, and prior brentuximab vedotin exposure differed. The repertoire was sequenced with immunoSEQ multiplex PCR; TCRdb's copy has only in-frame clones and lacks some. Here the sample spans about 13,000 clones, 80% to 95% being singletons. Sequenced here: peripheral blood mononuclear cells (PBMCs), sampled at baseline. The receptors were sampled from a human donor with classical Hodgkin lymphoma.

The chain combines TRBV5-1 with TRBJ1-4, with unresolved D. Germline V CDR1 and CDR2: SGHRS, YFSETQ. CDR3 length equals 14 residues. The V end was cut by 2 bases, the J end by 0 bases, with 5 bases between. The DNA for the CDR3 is TGCGCCAGCAGCTTAGGCCCAACTAATGAAAAACTGTTTTTT. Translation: CASSLGPTNEKLFF.

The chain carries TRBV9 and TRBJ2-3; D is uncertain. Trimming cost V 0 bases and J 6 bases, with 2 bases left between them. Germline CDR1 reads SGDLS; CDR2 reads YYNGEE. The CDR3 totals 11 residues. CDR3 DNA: TGTGCCAGCAGCGTAGCGGATACGCAGTATTTT. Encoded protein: CASSVADTQYF.

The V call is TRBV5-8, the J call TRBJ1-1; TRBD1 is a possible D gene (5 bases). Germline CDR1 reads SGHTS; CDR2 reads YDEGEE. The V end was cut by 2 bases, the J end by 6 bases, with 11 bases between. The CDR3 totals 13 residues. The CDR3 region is CASSFGGLPEAFF. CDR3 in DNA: TGTGCCAGCAGCTTTGGGGGATTACCTGAAGCTTTCTTT.

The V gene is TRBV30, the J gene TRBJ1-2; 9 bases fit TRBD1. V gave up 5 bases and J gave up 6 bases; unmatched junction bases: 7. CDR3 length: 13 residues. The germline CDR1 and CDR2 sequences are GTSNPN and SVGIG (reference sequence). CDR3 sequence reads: CAWARQGGNGYTF. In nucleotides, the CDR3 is TGTGCCTGGGCAAGACAGGGGGGGAATGGCTACACCTTC. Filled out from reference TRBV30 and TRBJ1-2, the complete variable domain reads SQTIHQWPATLVQPVGSPLSLECTVEGTSNPNLYWYRQAAGRGLQLLFYSVGIGQISSEVPQNLSASRPQDRQFILSSKKLLLSDSGFYLCAWARQGGNGYTFGSGTRLTVV.

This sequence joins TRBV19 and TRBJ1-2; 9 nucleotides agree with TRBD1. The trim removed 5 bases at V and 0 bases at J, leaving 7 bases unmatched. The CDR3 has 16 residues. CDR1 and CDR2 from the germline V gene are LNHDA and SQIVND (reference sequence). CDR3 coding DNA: TGTGCCAGTAGTTTCGGGACAGGGTTATCTAACTATGGCTACACCTTC. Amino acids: CASSFGTGLSNYGYTF.

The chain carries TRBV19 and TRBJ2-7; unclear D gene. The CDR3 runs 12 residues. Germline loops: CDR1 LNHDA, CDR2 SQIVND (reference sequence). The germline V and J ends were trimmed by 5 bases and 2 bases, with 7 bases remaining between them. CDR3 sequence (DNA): TGTGCCAGTAGTCCCGGCGCCTACGAGCAGTACTTC. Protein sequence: CASSPGAYEQYF.

Here the CDR3 reads CASGLLVRQFF. The DNA of the CDR3 is TGTGCCAGCGGATTACTTGTTCGGCAGTTCTTC. The gene calls are TRBV27 and TRBJ2-1; D unclear. Trimming took off 8 bases at V and 12 bases at J, with 14 bases between the two ends. The CDR3 runs to 11 residues. CDR1 and CDR2 from the germline V gene are MNHEY and SMNVEV (reference sequence).

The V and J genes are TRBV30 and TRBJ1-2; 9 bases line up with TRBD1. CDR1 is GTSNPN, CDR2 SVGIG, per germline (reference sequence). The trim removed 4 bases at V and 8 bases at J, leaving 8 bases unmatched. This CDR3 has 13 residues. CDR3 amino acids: CAWTWDRANGYTF. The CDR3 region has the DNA TGTGCCTGGACGTGGGACAGGGCGAACGGCTACACCTTC.

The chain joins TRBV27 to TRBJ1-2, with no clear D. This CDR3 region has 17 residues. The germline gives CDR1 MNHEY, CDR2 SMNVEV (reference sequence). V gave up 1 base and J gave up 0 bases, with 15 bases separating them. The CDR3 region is CASSLWAGKGSNYGYTF. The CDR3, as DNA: TGTGCCAGCAGTTTATGGGCCGGGAAGGGATCTAACTATGGCTACACCTTC.

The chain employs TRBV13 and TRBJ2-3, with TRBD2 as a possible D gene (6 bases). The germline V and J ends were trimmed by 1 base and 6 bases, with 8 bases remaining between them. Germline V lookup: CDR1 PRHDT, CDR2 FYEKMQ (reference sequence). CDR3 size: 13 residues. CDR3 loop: CASSLAGVDTQYF. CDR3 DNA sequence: TGTGCCAGCAGCTTAGCGGGGGTTGATACGCAGTATTTT. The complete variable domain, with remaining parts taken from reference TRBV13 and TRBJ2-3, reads AAGVIQSPRHLIKEKRETATLKCYPIPRHDTVYWYQQGPGQDPQFLISFYEKMQSDKGSIPDRFSAQQFSDYHSELNMSSLELGDSALYFCASSLAGVDTQYFGPGTRLTVL.

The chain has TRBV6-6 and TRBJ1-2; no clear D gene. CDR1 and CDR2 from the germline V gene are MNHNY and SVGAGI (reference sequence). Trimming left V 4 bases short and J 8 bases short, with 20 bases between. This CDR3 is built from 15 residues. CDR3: CASSLGPSGSGGYTF. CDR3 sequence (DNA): TGTGCCAGCAGTTTGGGCCCTTCGGGGTCCGGCGGCTACACCTTC.

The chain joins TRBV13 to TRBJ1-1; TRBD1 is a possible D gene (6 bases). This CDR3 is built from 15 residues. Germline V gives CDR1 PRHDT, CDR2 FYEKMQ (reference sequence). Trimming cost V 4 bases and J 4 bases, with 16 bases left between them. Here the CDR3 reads CASSSVNQGSTEAFF. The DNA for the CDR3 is TGTGCCAGCAGCTCAGTCAACCAGGGGAGCACTGAAGCTTTCTTT.

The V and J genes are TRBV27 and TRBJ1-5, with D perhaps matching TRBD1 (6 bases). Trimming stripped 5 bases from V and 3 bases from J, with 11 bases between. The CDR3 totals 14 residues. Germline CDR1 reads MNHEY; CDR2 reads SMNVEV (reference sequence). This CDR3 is CASSVRGTNQPQHF. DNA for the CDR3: TGTGCCAGCAGTGTCAGGGGAACCAATCAGCCCCAGCATTTT.

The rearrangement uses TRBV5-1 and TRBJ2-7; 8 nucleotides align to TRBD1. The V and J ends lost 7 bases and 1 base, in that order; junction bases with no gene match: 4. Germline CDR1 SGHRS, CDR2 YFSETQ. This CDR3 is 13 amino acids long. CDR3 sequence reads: CASRRTGSYEQYF. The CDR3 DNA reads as TGCGCCAGCCGTCGGACAGGGTCCTACGAGCAGTACTTC. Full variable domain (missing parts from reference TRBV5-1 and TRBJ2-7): KAGVTQTPRYLIKTRGQQVTLSCSPISGHRSVSWYQQTPGQGLQFLFEYFSETQRNKGNFPGRFSGRQFSNSRSEMNVSTLELGDSALYLCASRRTGSYEQYFGPGTRLTVT.

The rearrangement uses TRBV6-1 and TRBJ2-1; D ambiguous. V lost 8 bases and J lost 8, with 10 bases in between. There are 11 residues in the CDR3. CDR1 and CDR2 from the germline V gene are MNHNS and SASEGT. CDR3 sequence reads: CASGSPYEQFF. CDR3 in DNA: TGTGCCAGCGGCTCGCCATATGAGCAGTTCTTC.

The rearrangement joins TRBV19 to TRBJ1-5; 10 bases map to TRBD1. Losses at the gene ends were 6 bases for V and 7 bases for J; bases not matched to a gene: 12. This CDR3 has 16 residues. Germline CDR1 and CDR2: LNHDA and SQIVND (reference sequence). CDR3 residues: CASRALTGGLLQPQHF. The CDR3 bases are TGTGCCAGTAGAGCCCTGACAGGGGGCTTGTTGCAGCCCCAGCATTTT.

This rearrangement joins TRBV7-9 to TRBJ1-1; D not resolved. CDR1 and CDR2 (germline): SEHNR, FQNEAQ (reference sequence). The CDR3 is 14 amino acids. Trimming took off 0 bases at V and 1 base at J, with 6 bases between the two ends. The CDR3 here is CASSLAPGNTEAFF. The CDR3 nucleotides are TGTGCCAGCAGCTTAGCTCCGGGGAACACTGAAGCTTTCTTT.

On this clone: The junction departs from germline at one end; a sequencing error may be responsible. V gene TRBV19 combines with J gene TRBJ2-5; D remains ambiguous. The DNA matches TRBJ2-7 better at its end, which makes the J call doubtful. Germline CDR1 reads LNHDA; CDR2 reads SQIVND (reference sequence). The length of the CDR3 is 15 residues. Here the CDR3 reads CASSIGLGRDYEQYF. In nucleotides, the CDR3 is TGTGCCAGTAGCATAGGCCTGGGAAGGGACTACGAGCAGTACTTC.

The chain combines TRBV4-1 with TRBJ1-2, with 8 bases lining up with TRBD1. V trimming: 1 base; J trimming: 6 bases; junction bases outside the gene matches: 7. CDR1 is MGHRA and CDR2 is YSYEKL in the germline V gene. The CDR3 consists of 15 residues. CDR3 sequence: CASSQVGQGKNGYTF. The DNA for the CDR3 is TGCGCCAGCAGCCAAGTAGGACAGGGAAAAAATGGCTACACCTTC.

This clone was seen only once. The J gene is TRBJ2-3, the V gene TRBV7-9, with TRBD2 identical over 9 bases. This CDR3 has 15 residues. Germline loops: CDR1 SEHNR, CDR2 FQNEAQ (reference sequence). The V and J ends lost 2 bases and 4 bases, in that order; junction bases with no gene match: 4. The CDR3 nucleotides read TGTGCCAGCAGCTTATCAGCGGGGGGACCAGATACGCAGTATTTT. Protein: CASSLSAGGPDTQYF.

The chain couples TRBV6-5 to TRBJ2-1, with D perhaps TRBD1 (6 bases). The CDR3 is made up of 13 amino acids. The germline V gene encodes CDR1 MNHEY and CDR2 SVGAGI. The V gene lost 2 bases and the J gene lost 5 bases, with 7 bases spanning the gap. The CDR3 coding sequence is TGTGCCAGCAGTTACCAGGGGAACAATGAGCAGTTCTTC. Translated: CASSYQGNNEQFF.

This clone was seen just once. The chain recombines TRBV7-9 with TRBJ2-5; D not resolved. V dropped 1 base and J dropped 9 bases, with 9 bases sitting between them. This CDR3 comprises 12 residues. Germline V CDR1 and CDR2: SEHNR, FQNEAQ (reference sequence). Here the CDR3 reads CASSLGHRAQYF. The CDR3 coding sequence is TGTGCCAGCAGCTTAGGACATCGGGCCCAGTACTTC.

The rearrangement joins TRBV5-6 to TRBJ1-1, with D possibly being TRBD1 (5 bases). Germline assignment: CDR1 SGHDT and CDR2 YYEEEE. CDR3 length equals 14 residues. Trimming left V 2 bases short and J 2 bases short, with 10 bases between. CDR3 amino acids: CASSFAQGNTEAFF. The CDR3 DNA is TGTGCCAGCAGCTTTGCCCAGGGTAACACTGAAGCTTTCTTT.

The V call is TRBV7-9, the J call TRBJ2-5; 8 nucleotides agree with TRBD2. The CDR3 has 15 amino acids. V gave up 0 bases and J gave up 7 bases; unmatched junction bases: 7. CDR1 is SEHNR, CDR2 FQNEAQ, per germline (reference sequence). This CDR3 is CASSLAVAGRGTQYF. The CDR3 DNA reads TGTGCCAGCAGCTTAGCGGTAGCGGGGCGTGGGACCCAGTACTTC.

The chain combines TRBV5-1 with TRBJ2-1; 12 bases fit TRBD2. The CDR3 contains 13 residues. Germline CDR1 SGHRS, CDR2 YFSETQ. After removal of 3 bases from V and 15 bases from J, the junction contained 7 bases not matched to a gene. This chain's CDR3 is CASSWGTSGRLFF. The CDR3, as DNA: TGCGCCAGCAGCTGGGGGACTAGCGGGCGGCTGTTCTTC.